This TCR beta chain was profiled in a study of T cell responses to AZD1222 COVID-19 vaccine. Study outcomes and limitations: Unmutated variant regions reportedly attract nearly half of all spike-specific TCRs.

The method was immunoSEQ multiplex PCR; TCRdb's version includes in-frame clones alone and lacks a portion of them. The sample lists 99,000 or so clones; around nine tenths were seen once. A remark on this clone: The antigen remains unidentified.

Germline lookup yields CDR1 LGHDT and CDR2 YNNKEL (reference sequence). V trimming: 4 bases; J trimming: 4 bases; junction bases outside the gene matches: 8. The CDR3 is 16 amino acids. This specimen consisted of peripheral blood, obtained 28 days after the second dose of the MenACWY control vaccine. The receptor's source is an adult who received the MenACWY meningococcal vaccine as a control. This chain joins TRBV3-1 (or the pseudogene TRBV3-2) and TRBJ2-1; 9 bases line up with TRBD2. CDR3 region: CASSPAGRGGYNEQFF. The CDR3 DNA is TGTGCCAGCAGCCCGGCGGGGCGGGGGGGATACAATGAGCAGTTCTTC.